This TCR beta chain was captured in a study of lung T cells in sarcoidosis with Löfgren's syndrome. One entry per CDR3 protein results from TCRdb running MiXCR on the reads. The sample has some 65,000 distinct CDR3 sequences; 21% are singletons. CDR1 and CDR2 from the germline V gene are MNHNS and SASEGT. The CDR3 sequence is 13 residues long. V shed 10 bases and J 4 bases; nucleotides not matched to a gene: 8. This clonotype was counted many times. V is TRBV6-1 and J is TRBJ2-3, with 7 bases fitting TRBD2. The sequenced sample consisted of CD4+ T cells from PBMCs. This clonotype was sampled from a human donor with sarcoidosis (Löfgren's syndrome or another form), or a control subject (not recorded which). CDR3 DNA sequence: TGTGCCACCGGCGGGAGACGGCCAGATACGCAGTATTTT. The encoded protein is CATGGRRPDTQYF.